The clone carrying this TCR beta chain was observed a single time. Each CDR3 protein is one row after TCRdb ran MiXCR on the 5' RACE reads. The repertoire holds roughly 5,700 distinct CDR3 sequences, with around 33% as singletons. V lost 5 bases, J lost 8 bases, and 10 bases stayed unmatched. The CDR3 runs to 15 residues. The specimen was memory CD4+ T cells sorted from blood. Subset: memory CD4+ T cells, CD4+CD45RO+CD25-. The clonotype originates from a female donor with breast cancer. This chain uses TRBV12-3 or TRBV12-4 with TRBJ2-1; 9 bases are a match to TRBD2. In DNA form, the CDR3 reads TGTGCCAGCAGTCCCATAGCGGGAGTTAGTTATGAGCAGTTCTTC. Protein: CASSPIAGVSYEQFF.